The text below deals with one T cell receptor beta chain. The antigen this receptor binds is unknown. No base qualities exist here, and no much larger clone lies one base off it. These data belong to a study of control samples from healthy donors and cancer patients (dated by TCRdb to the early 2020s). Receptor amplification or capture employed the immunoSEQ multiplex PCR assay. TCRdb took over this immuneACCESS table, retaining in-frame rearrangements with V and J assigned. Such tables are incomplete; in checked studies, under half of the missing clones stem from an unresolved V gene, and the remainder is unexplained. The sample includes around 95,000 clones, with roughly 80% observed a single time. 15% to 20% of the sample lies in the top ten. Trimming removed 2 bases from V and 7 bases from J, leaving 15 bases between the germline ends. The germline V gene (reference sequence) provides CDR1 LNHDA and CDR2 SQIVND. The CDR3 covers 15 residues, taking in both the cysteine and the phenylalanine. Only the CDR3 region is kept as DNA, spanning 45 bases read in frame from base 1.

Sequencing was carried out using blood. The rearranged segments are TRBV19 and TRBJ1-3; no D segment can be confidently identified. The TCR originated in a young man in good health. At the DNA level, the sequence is TGTGCCAGTAGTATAAGATCTCGGACCGCCAACACCATATATTTT. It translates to CASSIRSRTANTIYF.